This T cell receptor (beta chain) was obtained from a study of cytomegalovirus exposure and HLA in healthy donors. Whole-study context: Later, an analysis reported that the roughly 120 validation repertoires had used the same platform as the approximately 660 first-cohort repertoires. Findings and limits, study-wide: The study found most TCR sequences rare, yet found some public TCRs in many donors. Around 160 TCR beta chains were listed as cytomegalovirus-associated. The finding came from a later analysis; first-cohort TCR clusters tended to co-occur in the approximately 120 validation repertoires.

Profiled with immunoSEQ multiplex PCR; TCRdb holds only in-frame clones, not every one. The sample holds hundreds of thousands of clones, 75% to 90% seen once. The germline CDR1 and CDR2 sequences are SEHNR and FQNEAQ (reference sequence). Unmatched junction bases numbered 11, after V lost 4 bases and J lost 4 bases. This CDR3 comprises 16 residues. On this clone itself: Its cognate antigen is unknown.

V and J are TRBV7-9 and TRBJ2-3, with 7 bases that match TRBD1. The source is a woman aged 18-35 years in good health and CMV-seronegative. The sample consisted of PBMCs. This CDR3 is CASSYSGTDFSDTQYF. CDR3 bases: TGTGCCAGCAGCTATTCCGGGACAGATTTTTCAGATACGCAGTATTTT.